Presented here are 25 T cell receptor beta chains from one specimen sequenced in a study of blood T cell dynamics during melanoma immunotherapy. Time point reported: week 3, after first cycle of checkpoint inhibitor. Generated by immunoSEQ multiplex PCR, the TCRdb table keeps only in-frame clones and is missing some. In the table there are several thousand clones, roughly 86% of which are singletons. The sequencing used blood, collected from a patient treated with checkpoint blockade. Every receptor here comes from a human donor with melanoma.

The rearrangement links TRBV7-3 to TRBJ2-1; 11 nucleotides match TRBD2. The germline V gene encodes CDR1 SGHTA and CDR2 FQGTGA. CDR3 length equals 13 residues. V shed 7 bases, J shed 10 bases, and the junction held 6 bases outside the gene matches. The CDR3 nucleotides read TGTGCCAGCACCTCGGGACTAGCGGAGGAGCAGTTCTTC. This translates into CASTSGLAEEQFF.

The gene calls are TRBV27 and TRBJ2-1; D is uncertain. Trimming took off 1 base at V and 9 bases at J, with 13 bases between the two ends. Germline CDR1 is MNHEY and CDR2 is SMNVEV (reference sequence). This CDR3 region has 14 residues. CDR3 bases: TGTGCCAGCAGTTTATACGGCCTCAGAAGTGAGCAGTTCTTC. It codes for CASSLYGLRSEQFF.

V is TRBV5-4 and J is TRBJ1-1; possible D gene TRBD1, 6 bases. Germline CDR1 is SGHNT and CDR2 is YYREEE (reference sequence). V lost 0 bases and J lost 3, with 9 bases in between. The CDR3 extends over 14 amino acids. This CDR3 is CASSLVGQHTEAFF. CDR3 bases: TGTGCCAGCAGCTTGGTCGGACAGCACACTGAAGCTTTCTTT. Full variable domain (remainder filled in from reference TRBV5-4 and TRBJ1-1): ETGVTQSPTHLIKTRGQQVTLRCSSQSGHNTVSWYQQALGQGPQFIFQYYREEENGRGNFPPRFSGLQFPNYSSELNVNALELDDSALYLCASSLVGQHTEAFFGQGTRLTVV.

The chain uses TRBV29-1 and TRBJ2-7; D is unclear. V was shortened by 6 bases and J by 3 bases, with 15 bases between the two germline ends. This CDR3 is 13 amino acids long. Germline loops: CDR1 SQVTM, CDR2 ANQGSEA. CDR3 sequence reads: CSVQYTDYYEQYF. As DNA, the CDR3 is TGCAGCGTCCAATACACGGATTACTACGAGCAGTACTTC.

This clone was counted a few times. The genes are TRBV5-6 and TRBJ2-7; 11 bases match TRBD2. The length of the CDR3 is 18 residues. Per germline, CDR1 SGHDT and CDR2 YYEEEE. V lost 4 bases and J lost 2; bases outside the gene matches: 14. CDR3 loop: CASSESSRPGLAAYEQYF. The CDR3 bases are TGTGCCAGCAGCGAATCTTCACGACCGGGACTAGCGGCCTACGAGCAGTACTTC.

Here the CDR3 reads CSARLWGASGLAKNIQYF. The CDR3 coding sequence is TGCAGCGCTAGACTTTGGGGGGCTAGCGGACTAGCCAAAAACATTCAGTACTTC. The genes are TRBV29-1 and TRBJ2-4; possible D gene TRBD2, 7 bases. Germline V CDR1 and CDR2: SQVTM, ANQGSEA. With 7 bases removed from V and 0 bases from J, the gap between germline ends came to 25 bases. CDR3 length equals 18 residues. Full variable domain (outside the CDR3, taken from reference TRBV29-1 and TRBJ2-4): SAVISQKPSRDICQRGTSLTIQCQVDSQVTMMFWYRQQPGQSLTLIATANQGSEATYESGFVIDKFPISRPNLTFSTLTVSNMSPEDSSIYLCSARLWGASGLAKNIQYFGAGTRLSVL.

This clone was counted only a few times. The V gene is TRBV21-1, the J gene TRBJ2-7; the table names TRBD2, a call not compared with the DNA. TRBV21-1 is a known pseudogene. The CDR3 sequence is 17 residues long. This chain's CDR3 is CASSKGCVGSGGYEQYF. The CDR3 DNA follows: TGTGCCAGCAGCAAAGGTTGTGTTGGGTCGGGGGGCTACGAGCAGTACTTC.

J is TRBJ2-5 and V is TRBV18; the D gene is possibly TRBD2 (5 bases). V was clipped by 7 bases and J by 1 base, with 10 bases between them. CDR1 and CDR2 (germline): KGHSH, LQKENI. CDR3 size: 13 residues. The CDR3 DNA reads as TGTGCCAGCTTACAGCGGCTCCAAGAGACCCAGTACTTC. Protein product: CASLQRLQETQYF.

This clone was seen a single time. In DNA form, the CDR3 reads TGCGCCAGCAGCTTGCTGCAGGGGGCAACCGGGGAGCTGTTTTTT. Translating gives CASSLLQGATGELFF. The J gene is TRBJ2-2, the V gene TRBV5-1; 8 bases agree with TRBD1. There are 15 residues in the CDR3. The junction had 4 bases not matched to a gene; V was cut back by 1 base and J by 5 bases. Germline CDR1 is SGHRS and CDR2 is YFSETQ.

The CDR3 DNA is TGCGCCAGCAGCTTTTTCCCGGACAGGGGTTCTTCAGATACGCAGTATTTT. Translation: CASSFFPDRGSSDTQYF. The rearrangement links TRBV5-1 to TRBJ2-3, with 9 bases aligning to TRBD1. CDR1 is SGHRS and CDR2 is YFSETQ in the germline V gene. The J segment lost 4 bases and the V segment lost 2 bases, leaving 11 bases of the junction unmatched. The CDR3 runs to 17 residues. Complete variable domain (other parts from reference TRBV5-1 and TRBJ2-3): KAGVTQTPRYLIKTRGQQVTLSCSPISGHRSVSWYQQTPGQGLQFLFEYFSETQRNKGNFPGRFSGRQFSNSRSEMNVSTLELGDSALYLCASSFFPDRGSSDTQYFGPGTRLTVL.

This rearrangement joins TRBV2 to TRBJ1-6, with D possibly matching TRBD1 (5 bases). CDR3 length: 14 residues. Per the germline V gene, CDR1 is SNHLY and CDR2 is FYNNEI. The V and J ends lost 9 bases and 7 bases respectively, with 16 bases between them. For the CDR3, the DNA is TGTGCCAGTGGGACCCGCGGTGGGAATTCACCCCTCCACTTT. This encodes CASGTRGGNSPLHF.

This clone was detected only a few times. The chain combines TRBV4-1 with TRBJ2-7; TRBD1 aligns across 9 bases. Germline assignment: CDR1 MGHRA and CDR2 YSYEKL. The CDR3 has 17 amino acids. V gave up 0 bases and J gave up 4 bases; unmatched junction bases: 10. In DNA form, the CDR3 reads TGCGCCAGCAGCCAAGATGTGTCCTGGGACAGGGCGTACGAGCAGTACTTC. Protein: CASSQDVSWDRAYEQYF.

The chain combines TRBV18 with TRBJ1-2; 10 bases agree with TRBD1. This CDR3 comprises 14 residues. CDR1 KGHSH and CDR2 LQKENI come from the germline V gene. Unmatched junction bases numbered 2, after V lost 0 bases and J lost 7 bases. CDR3 coding DNA: TGTGCCAGCTCACCACCGAGGGACAGGGGTGGCTACACCTTC. The encoded protein is CASSPPRDRGGYTF.

This sequence joins TRBV6-1 and TRBJ1-1; 7 bases are a match to TRBD1. V trimming: 5 bases; J trimming: 0 bases; junction bases outside the gene matches: 6. The germline CDR1 and CDR2 sequences are MNHNS and SASEGT. The CDR3 consists of 15 residues. CDR3: CASSRDRRMNTEAFF. CDR3 coding DNA: TGTGCCAGCAGTCGGGACAGACGGATGAACACTGAAGCTTTCTTT.

This chain connects TRBV5-6 to TRBJ1-2; the D is unclear. Trimming shortened V by 4 bases and J by 4 bases, and 17 bases separated the two germline ends. The CDR3 extends over 15 amino acids. CDR1 and CDR2 (germline): SGHDT, YYEEEE. CDR3 in DNA: TGTGCCAGCAGCATAGGGATGACTTCCTCCTATGGCTACACCTTC. This encodes CASSIGMTSSYGYTF.

This chain uses TRBV6-1 with TRBJ2-7, with D possibly being TRBD1 (6 bases). The V and J ends lost 6 bases and 5 bases respectively, with 14 bases between them. Germline loops: CDR1 MNHNS, CDR2 SASEGT. This CDR3 region has 13 residues. The CDR3 nucleotides read TGTGCCAGCAGGATCAACAGGGTCGACGAGCAGTACTTC. Translating gives CASRINRVDEQYF.

The V gene is TRBV15, the J gene TRBJ1-1; D is unclear. Germline CDR1 LNHNV, CDR2 YYDKDF (reference sequence). V lost 5 bases to trimming and J lost 4 bases, with 11 bases between them. CDR3 length: 13 amino acids. The CDR3, as DNA: TGTGCCACCAGCGACGGCAGAGTCACTGAAGCTTTCTTT. Its protein is CATSDGRVTEAFF.

This sequence joins TRBV2 and TRBJ2-5; D not certain. Between the trimmed V and J ends, which lost 4 bases and 3 bases, there was a span of 6 bases. CDR1 SNHLY and CDR2 FYNNEI come from the germline V gene. This CDR3 has 12 amino acids. CDR3 in DNA: TGTGCCAGCAGTGTGGCGGAAGAGACCCAGTACTTC. Translated: CASSVAEETQYF.

The chain links TRBV7-6 to TRBJ2-6; D may match TRBD1 or TRBD2 (5 bases each). The germline V gene encodes CDR1 SGHVS and CDR2 FNYEAQ. CDR3 size: 16 residues. With 5 bases removed from V and 2 bases from J, the gap between germline ends came to 13 bases. Here the CDR3 DNA reads TGTGCCAGCAGCGCTATGTGGGGGACTGGGGCCAACGTCCTGACTTTC. Amino acid sequence: CASSAMWGTGANVLTF.

The V gene is TRBV15, the J gene TRBJ2-2, with D possibly matching TRBD1 (6 bases). Trimming shortened V by 3 bases and J by 4 bases, and 15 bases separated the two germline ends. In germline, CDR1 is LNHNV, CDR2 YYDKDF (reference sequence). The CDR3 has 16 amino acids. The CDR3 DNA reads as TGTGCCACCAGCAGCCCGGCACAGGGATCCACCGGGGAGCTGTTTTTT. Protein sequence: CATSSPAQGSTGELFF. The full variable domain, rest sourced from reference TRBV15 and TRBJ2-2, is DAMVIQNPRYQVTQFGKPVTLSCSQTLNHNVMYWYQQKSSQAPKLLFHYYDKDFNNEADTPDNFQSRRPNTSFCFLDIRSPGLGDTAMYLCATSSPAQGSTGELFFGEGSRLTVL.

This chain uses TRBV7-6 with TRBJ2-7, with TRBD1 matching 7 bases. The CDR3 loop spans 14 amino acids. Trimming at V came to 6 bases and at J to 5 bases, leaving 10 bases not matched to a gene. Germline-derived CDR1 and CDR2 are SGHVS and FNYEAQ. As DNA, the CDR3 is TGTGCCAGCAGTCCATCGACAGGGACAAACGAGCAGTACTTC. Residues: CASSPSTGTNEQYF. Based on the CDR3 plus reference TRBV7-6 and TRBJ2-7, the full variable domain is GAGVSQSPRYKVTKRGQDVALRCDPISGHVSLYWYRQALGQGPEFLTYFNYEAQQDKSGLPNDRFSAERPEGSISTLTIQRTEQRDSAMYRCASSPSTGTNEQYFGPGTRLTVT.

The V gene is TRBV7-5, the J gene TRBJ1-6; the table's D call of TRBD1 was not tested on the DNA. TRBV7-5 is assigned pseudogene status. This CDR3 region has 14 residues. For the CDR3, the DNA is TGTGCCAGCAGCTTATACAGTATCAATTCACCCCTCCACTTT. Translated, it gives CASSLYSINSPLHF.

This clone was detected only a few times. CDR3 nucleotide sequence: TGTGCCAGCAGTCCTCACGGGGAGGGGGACGAGCAGTACTTC. Translation: CASSPHGEGDEQYF. This sequence joins TRBV7-3 and TRBJ2-7, with D perhaps TRBD2 (7 bases). V lost 6 bases and J 5 bases, leaving 17 bases between the germline ends. This CDR3 contains 14 residues. Per germline, CDR1 SGHTA and CDR2 FQGTGA. The full variable domain, with the rest looked up from reference TRBV7-3 and TRBJ2-7, is GAGVSQTPSNKVTEKGKYVELRCDPISGHTALYWYRQSLGQGPEFLIYFQGTGAADDSGLPNDRFFAVRPEGSVSTLKIQRTERGDSAVYLCASSPHGEGDEQYFGPGTRLTVT.

This chain connects TRBV7-9 to TRBJ2-5; D is possibly TRBD2 (6 bases). Germline CDR1 SEHNR, CDR2 FQNEAQ (reference sequence). The CDR3 runs to 15 residues. V lost 1 base, J lost 5 bases, and 14 bases lay in between. In DNA, the CDR3 is TGTGCCAGCAGCTTAGATGGCGCGGGGCGGGAGACCCAGTACTTC. Encoded protein: CASSLDGAGRETQYF.

The chain has TRBV7-6 and TRBJ1-4; no clear D gene. The V gene lost 2 bases and the J gene lost 4 bases, with 14 bases spanning the gap. Per germline, CDR1 SGHVS and CDR2 FNYEAQ. CDR3 length: 16 residues. Written as DNA, the CDR3 is TGTGCCAGCAGCTTATCACTCACTTCTTTTAATGAAAAACTGTTTTTT. Translated, it gives CASSLSLTSFNEKLFF.